This T cell receptor (beta chain) was obtained from a study of CD4 T cells in relation to SARS-CoV-2 and coronaviruses. As regards this clone: Its target is unknown. One end of the junction does not line up with germline, which may come from a read error.

From germline, CDR1 is MNHEY and CDR2 SVGEGT. This CDR3 is 12 amino acids long. CEF-cultured naive and memory CD4+ T cell DNA got survey-level sequencing. Clones were read by immunoSEQ multiplex PCR, and TCRdb kept only the in-frame ones, dropping some. The sample has 43,000 or so clones, about four fifths seen once. The chain joins TRBV6-2 or TRBV6-3 to TRBJ2-7, with D perhaps assigned TRBD1 or TRBD2 (5 bases each). The receptor was isolated from an adult with COVID-19. Sequenced material: naive CD4+ T cells from PBMCs, cultured in vitro. Regarding subset: naive CD4+ T cells isolated by negative enrichment. CDR3 DNA: TGTGCCAGCAGTCAATCGGCGGTCGGGGCCCGATTC. Amino acid sequence: CASSQSAVGARF.